This T cell receptor (beta chain) is from a study of T cells after yellow fever vaccination. General observations from the study: Only a minor proportion of clonotypes was detected across both CD4 and CD8 compartments. Any FACS-sorted repertoire could hold abundant clonotypes that contaminate it from the bulk population.

In this sample, this clonotype turned up once. The target antigen is unknown. Making TCR cDNA involved 5'RACE template switching, which added UMIs and a universal primer site. TCRdb passed the 5' RACE reads through MiXCR, listing each CDR3 protein once. The sample records approximately 510,000 distinct CDR3 sequences, just over 20% being singletons. Trimming at V came to 2 bases and at J to 7 bases, leaving 8 bases not matched to a gene. Germline assignment: CDR1 MNHEY and CDR2 SVGAGI. This CDR3 region has 15 residues. The rearrangement links TRBV6-5 to TRBJ1-2; 9 nucleotides align to TRBD1. Here the sequenced sample was PBMCs, taken roughly 20 days after the first yellow fever vaccination. This TCR was sampled from a man between 18 and 35 years old who received the YFV17D yellow fever vaccine. The CDR3 region is CASSYGRTGVGGYTF. In nucleotides, the CDR3 is TGTGCCAGCAGTTACGGTCGGACAGGGGTTGGTGGCTACACCTTC.